The T cell receptor (beta chain) under discussion was sequenced for a study of blood T cell repertoires in COVID-19 (TCRdb year 2020). About the study as a whole: Collaborator samples came from the United States, Italy and Spain and covered acute and convalescent phases of COVID-19. A freely available public database, intended as a resource for researchers studying the immune response to SARS-CoV-2, is where the repertoires were released. Deeply sampled blood TCRbeta repertoires from subjects exposed to, actively infected with, or recovered from COVID-19 were included in the dataset. Samples were obtained from the ongoing ImmuneRACE study (first 160 participants) and from about 1,300 subjects provided by 6 global collaborators. The prospective study material was composed of cDNA or gDNA derived from T cells, B-cell-depleted T cells, or PBMCs. A de-identified subject ID, COVID-19 status, age in years and sex were almost always included in the sample metadata. Where HLA class I and class II types were available, the types were taken from metadata supplied by the sample provider, not from assay-based typing.

The immunoSEQ Assay, a bias-controlled multiplex PCR, was used to amplify TCRbeta CDR3 regions from genomic DNA. Per the original workflow: Within the assay, amplification of reference gene primers was used to estimate how many nucleated cells each sample contained. To quantify the absolute abundance of each unique TCRbeta CDR3 rearrangement, sequence reads were collapsed and filtered. For each sample, productive Simpson clonality was calculated by taking the square root of Simpson's diversity index across productive rearrangements. Entries here come from immuneACCESS through TCRdb and include only in-frame sequences with V and J called. Some clones fail to appear in such tables; in the studies checked, an unresolved V gene covers under half of the shortfall, and the cause of the remainder is unknown. D and trimming come from the DNA, and the V and J calls and clone size come from that table. Recorded for this sample are fewer than 100,000 clones; around four fifths of them occurred a single time. The ten largest clones take up 27% of the sample.

The collaborating institutions used their own protocols to collect whole blood in K2EDTA tubes. Collaborator samples were shipped for TCRbeta analysis as frozen whole blood, isolated PBMCs, or DNA extracted from either sample type. Trimming takes 4 bases from V and 0 bases from J, and the germline ends sit 9 bases apart. CDR1 and CDR2 are drawn from the germline V gene: SGHRS, YFSETQ. There are 14 amino acids in the CDR3, from cysteine to phenylalanine inclusive. Of the read, only the CDR3 DNA is kept; its 42 bases are in frame from base 1. Points on this clone: Its recognized antigen is unknown. Base-call qualities are not available, and no considerably larger clone is one nucleotide away.

The paper as a whole reports these results and caveats: How much clinical and demographic metadata was included differed by source and by participant, and the metadata was provided uncurated.

The sequencing sample was made of peripheral blood. The clonotype was recovered from a human donor in a cohort sampled during active COVID-19. This chain joins TRBV5-1 to TRBJ2-3; D gene: possibly TRBD1, on 6 matching bases. CDR3 loop: CASSRTDSTDTQYF. The base sequence is TGCGCCAGCAGCCGGACAGACAGCACAGATACGCAGTATTTT. The entire variable domain, with the stretches around the CDR3 drawn from the reference TRBV5-1 and TRBJ2-3 proteins, is KAGVTQTPRYLIKTRGQQVTLSCSPISGHRSVSWYQQTPGQGLQFLFEYFSETQRNKGNFPGRFSGRQFSNSRSEMNVSTLELGDSALYLCASSRTDSTDTQYFGPGTRLTVL.